The 14 T cell receptor beta chains reported below all come from one sample, sequenced in a study of shared clonotypes between healthy human individuals. Sequencing was performed with immunoSEQ multiplex PCR; in TCRdb, only in-frame clones are kept and a portion is missing. The sample lists 600,000 to 750,000 clones, around 72% occurring once. Sequencing was carried out using memory CD4+ T cells sorted from blood. Noted subset: CD45RA-negative fraction. These receptors all stem from a woman aged 25 to 39 in good health.

This clone was counted only a few times. The chain carries TRBV2 and TRBJ2-3; no firm D call. Trimming pared 6 bases from V and 3 bases from J, leaving 7 bases between. This CDR3 is 12 amino acids long. CDR1 SNHLY and CDR2 FYNNEI come from the germline V gene. CDR3: CASSAVTDTQYF. CDR3 in DNA: TGTGCCAGCAGCGCTGTGACAGATACGCAGTATTTT.

To note about this clone: Distinct nucleotide sequences in the sample also encode this CDR3. This chain links TRBV5-1 with TRBJ2-1; D unclear. Trimming removed 1 base from V and 3 bases from J, with 11 bases in between. CDR3 length: 15 residues. Germline lookup yields CDR1 SGHRS and CDR2 YFSETQ. DNA of the CDR3: TGCGCCAGCAGCTTGAGTAGTTCAGGCTACAATGAGCAGTTCTTC. It encodes CASSLSSSGYNEQFF.

This clone was observed once. The V and J genes are TRBV28 and TRBJ2-7; D possibly corresponds to TRBD1 (6 bases). The CDR3 has 13 residues. CDR1 MDHEN and CDR2 SYDVKM come from the germline V gene. The V end lost 6 bases, the J end lost 3 bases, and 12 bases lay between the germline ends. CDR3 sequence reads: CASRISDSYEQYF. The CDR3 DNA sequence: TGTGCCAGCAGGATATCGGACAGCTACGAGCAGTACTTC. Variable domain in full (rest from reference TRBV28 and TRBJ2-7): DVKVTQSSRYLVKRTGEKVFLECVQDMDHENMFWYRQDPGLGLRLIYFSYDVKMKEKGDIPEGYSVSREKKERFSLILESASTNQTSMYLCASRISDSYEQYFGPGTRLTVT.

This clone was detected only a few times. The same CDR3 also results from other DNA sequences found in this sample. The chain is built from TRBV20-1 and TRBJ2-3, with D uncertain. The CDR3 is made up of 11 amino acids. Trimming took 3 bases from V and 4 from J, leaving 5 bases between them. Germline V CDR1 and CDR2: DFQATT, SNEGSKA (reference sequence). The CDR3 nucleotides are TGCAGTGCTAGCCCTTCAGATACGCAGTATTTT. Protein product: CSASPSDTQYF.

The J gene is TRBJ1-2, the V gene TRBV30; 8 bases map to TRBD1. This CDR3 region has 18 residues. Germline CDR1 reads GTSNPN; CDR2 reads SVGIG (reference sequence). V was clipped by 0 bases and J by 4 bases; unmatched bases: 16. CDR3 nucleotide sequence: TGTGCCTGGAGTGTACAAGGGGGCGGCAGGGGGCTGGTCTATGGCTACACCTTC. It encodes CAWSVQGGGRGLVYGYTF. Variable domain in full (rest from reference TRBV30 and TRBJ1-2): SQTIHQWPATLVQPVGSPLSLECTVEGTSNPNLYWYRQAAGRGLQLLFYSVGIGQISSEVPQNLSASRPQDRQFILSSKKLLLSDSGFYLCAWSVQGGGRGLVYGYTFGSGTRLTVV.

CDR3 residues: CASSARTANSGNTIYF. The CDR3 DNA follows: TGTGCCAGCAGTGCCCGAACAGCGAACTCTGGAAACACCATATATTTT. The rearrangement joins TRBV6-1 to TRBJ1-3; D remains unclear. The V and J ends lost 4 bases and 0 bases respectively, with 13 bases between them. Germline V gene sequence: CDR1 MNHNS, CDR2 SASEGT. CDR3 size: 16 residues.

The chain combines TRBV18 with TRBJ2-2, with D possibly being TRBD2 (6 bases). This CDR3 contains 15 residues. With 3 bases removed from V and 5 bases from J, the gap between germline ends came to 13 bases. Germline V CDR1 and CDR2: KGHSH, LQKENI. The CDR3 DNA is TGTGCCAGCTCACCTCCGGGAGAGGGGACCGGGGAGCTGTTTTTT. Translation: CASSPPGEGTGELFF.

The chain employs TRBV5-1 and TRBJ2-5; tentatively, D is TRBD1 (6 bases). The CDR3 is made up of 13 amino acids. V was pared by 7 bases and J by 5 bases, with 15 bases between. Germline V gene data show CDR1 as SGHRS and CDR2 as YFSETQ. CDR3 in DNA: TGCGCCAGCCGTACAGGGCCTGGGGAGACCCAGTACTTC. Translating it yields CASRTGPGETQYF.

The chain has TRBV29-1 and TRBJ2-7; D unresolved. Germline CDR1 is SQVTM and CDR2 is ANQGSEA. The CDR3 extends over 12 amino acids. V was pared by 4 bases and J by 5 bases, with 12 bases between. The CDR3 region has the DNA TGCAGCGTTGCGGTTGTTCTTAACGAGCAGTACTTC. Translated: CSVAVVLNEQYF.

This clone was observed many times. This chain connects TRBV4-1 to TRBJ1-5; no clear D gene. The CDR3 runs 13 residues. Trimming stripped 11 bases from V and 4 bases from J, with 15 bases between. CDR1 and CDR2 (germline): MGHRA, YSYEKL. The CDR3 region has the DNA TGCGCCGCATCGGGGAGCCTAAATCAGCCCCAGCATTTT. This sequence encodes CAASGSLNQPQHF.

The chain combines TRBV29-1 with TRBJ2-1; tentative D call: TRBD1 (6 bases). CDR3 length equals 12 residues. Germline V gene data show CDR1 as SQVTM and CDR2 as ANQGSEA. The germline V and J ends were trimmed by 7 bases and 7 bases, with 14 bases remaining between them. The CDR3 nucleotides read TGCAGCGCCTCACAGGGCTTGAATGAGCAGTTCTTC. It yields the protein CSASQGLNEQFF.

The chain couples TRBV28 to TRBJ1-2; tentatively, D is TRBD1 (5 bases). Germline CDR1 reads MDHEN; CDR2 reads SYDVKM. Trimming pared 1 base from V and 6 bases from J, leaving 15 bases between. The CDR3 totals 15 residues. The CDR3 nucleotides read TGTGCCAGCAGTTTATTTTCGCAGGGTAGGAATGGCTACACCTTC. Its protein is CASSLFSQGRNGYTF.

The chain links TRBV5-1 to TRBJ2-1, with TRBD2 identical over 10 bases. V shed 4 bases, J shed 4 bases, and the junction held 8 bases outside the gene matches. This CDR3 contains 16 residues. The germline gives CDR1 SGHRS, CDR2 YFSETQ. CDR3 coding DNA: TGCGCCAGCAGCGACGCCGGGACTAGCGAGTACAATGAGCAGTTCTTC. Residues: CASSDAGTSEYNEQFF.

V and J are TRBV7-9 and TRBJ2-4; D gene uncertain. The CDR3 length is 12 residues. V lost 5 bases, J lost 15 bases, and 17 bases lay in between. CDR1 is SEHNR, CDR2 FQNEAQ, per germline (reference sequence). The CDR3 spells CASSPTSIALYF. DNA for the CDR3: TGTGCCAGCAGCCCGACGAGTATAGCCCTGTACTTC.